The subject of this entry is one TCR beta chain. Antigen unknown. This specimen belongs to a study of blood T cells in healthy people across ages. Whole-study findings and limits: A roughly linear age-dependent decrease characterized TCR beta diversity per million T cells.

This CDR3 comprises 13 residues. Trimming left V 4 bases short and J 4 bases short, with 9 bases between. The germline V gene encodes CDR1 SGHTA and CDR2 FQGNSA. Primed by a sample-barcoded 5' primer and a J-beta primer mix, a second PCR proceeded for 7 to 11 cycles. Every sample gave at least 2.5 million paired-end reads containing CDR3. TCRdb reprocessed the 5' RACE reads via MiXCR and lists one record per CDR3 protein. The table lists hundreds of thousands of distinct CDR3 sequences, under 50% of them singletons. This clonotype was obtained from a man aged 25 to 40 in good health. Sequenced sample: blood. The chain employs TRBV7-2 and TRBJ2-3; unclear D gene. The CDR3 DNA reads TGTGCCAGCAGCTCCTATTCCGCAGATACGCAGTATTTT. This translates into CASSSYSADTQYF.